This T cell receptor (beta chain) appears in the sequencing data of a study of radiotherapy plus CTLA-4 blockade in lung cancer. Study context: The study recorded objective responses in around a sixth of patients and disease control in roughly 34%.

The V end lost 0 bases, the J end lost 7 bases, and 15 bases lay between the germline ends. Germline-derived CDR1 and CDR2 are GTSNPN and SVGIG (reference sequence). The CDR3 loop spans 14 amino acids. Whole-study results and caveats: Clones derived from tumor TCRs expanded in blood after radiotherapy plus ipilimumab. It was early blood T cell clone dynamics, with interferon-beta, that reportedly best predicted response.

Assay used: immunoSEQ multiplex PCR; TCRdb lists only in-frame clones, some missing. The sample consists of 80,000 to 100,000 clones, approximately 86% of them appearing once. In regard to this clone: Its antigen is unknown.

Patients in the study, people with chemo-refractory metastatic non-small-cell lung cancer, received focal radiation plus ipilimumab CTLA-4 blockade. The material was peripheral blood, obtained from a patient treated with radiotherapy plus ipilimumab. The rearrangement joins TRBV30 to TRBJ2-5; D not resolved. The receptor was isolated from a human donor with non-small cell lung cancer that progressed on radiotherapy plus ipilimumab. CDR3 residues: CAWSVGGALGTQYF. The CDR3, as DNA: TGTGCCTGGAGTGTAGGCGGCGCCTTAGGGACCCAGTACTTC.